This T cell receptor (beta chain) was retrieved from a study of cytomegalovirus exposure and HLA in healthy donors. On this clone: Its antigen is unidentified.

Findings and caveats of the study: Most CMV-associated TCR beta chains appeared HLA-restricted in a later analysis. Later analysis associated a missense DCLRE1C variant with TCR beta V- and J-gene trimming.

In the PCR, 60 Vbeta and 13 Jbeta primers were used. Clones were sequenced by immunoSEQ multiplex PCR, and TCRdb holds only the in-frame ones, with some missing. The sample lists approximately 110,000 clones, roughly three quarters occurring once. The CDR3 covers 16 residues. V lost 4 bases, J lost 6 bases, and 14 bases stayed unmatched. Germline assignment: CDR1 MNHEY and CDR2 SVGAGI. The TCR sequence derives from a man aged 35-49 years in good health and CMV-seronegative. The sample taken for sequencing was PBMCs. The chain carries TRBV6-5 and TRBJ2-7, with 8 bases aligning to TRBD1. The CDR3 DNA reads TGTGCCAGCAGTTTTGAGCCCTGGACAGGGACGGGCGAGCAGTACTTC. As protein: CASSFEPWTGTGEQYF.